This T cell receptor (beta chain) was recovered during a study of T cells in Graves' hyperthyroidism and ophthalmopathy. Study information: Blood was drawn when the patient was first diagnosed and still untreated.

The CDR3 regions of TCR beta were amplified from RNA transcripts. An initial round of RT-PCR targeting the TCR CDR3 relied on the HTBI primer set. TCRdb used MiXCR to reprocess the multiplex PCR reads, holding one entry per CDR3 protein. The sample comprises about 500,000 distinct CDR3 sequences, 15% to 20% of which are singletons, and 29% rests with the top ten. For this clonotype: Being one base from a much bigger clone, this may be a read error.

The material sequenced was blood. This TCR came from a woman aged 30 to 39 with Graves' ophthalmopathy.

The CDR3 protein is CASSFGALGGYTF. The DNA of the CDR3 is TGTGCCAGCAGTTTCGGGGCCCTAGGTGGCTACACCTTC. The chain couples TRBV28 to TRBJ1-2, with TRBD1 as a possible D gene (5 bases). Per the germline V gene, CDR1 is MDHEN and CDR2 is SYDVKM. The length of the CDR3 is 13 residues. The V gene lost 3 bases and the J gene lost 7 bases, with 12 bases spanning the gap.